The 3 T cell receptor beta chains in this list originate from one sample, sequenced in a study of cytomegalovirus exposure and HLA in healthy donors. The PCR was carried out with 60 Vbeta primers and 13 Jbeta primers. Sequencing was performed with immunoSEQ multiplex PCR; in TCRdb, only in-frame clones are kept and a portion is missing. The sample carries 150,000 or so clones, 82% recorded once. Sample: PBMCs. These receptors were obtained from a male donor in good health and CMV-seronegative.

As regards this clone: Distinct nucleotide sequences in the sample also encode this CDR3. The chain joins TRBV7-6 to TRBJ2-2, with 8 nucleotides matching TRBD2. The V segment lost 3 bases and the J segment 8 bases; nucleotides outside the gene matches: 8. CDR3 length: 15 residues. Germline V gene lookup returns CDR1 SGHVS and CDR2 FNYEAQ. The CDR3 protein is CASSFRGGSGGELFF. CDR3 DNA sequence: TGTGCCAGCAGCTTCCGGGGGGGCTCGGGTGGGGAGCTGTTTTTT. The full variable domain, its missing parts supplied by reference TRBV7-6 and TRBJ2-2, is GAGVSQSPRYKVTKRGQDVALRCDPISGHVSLYWYRQALGQGPEFLTYFNYEAQQDKSGLPNDRFSAERPEGSISTLTIQRTEQRDSAMYRCASSFRGGSGGELFFGEGSRLTVL.

In the case of this clone: A read error may account for a junction end that differs from germline. The genes are TRBV6-6 and TRBJ2-7; D is undetermined. This CDR3 contains 15 residues. CDR1 is MNHNY and CDR2 is SVGAGI in the germline V gene (reference sequence). The CDR3 region has the DNA TGTGCCAGCAGTAACTCGGGCCAGCCCTCCTACGAGCAGTACTTC. This codes for CASSNSGQPSYEQYF.

The chain carries TRBV7-8 and TRBJ2-3; TRBD2 matches 12 bases. Germline V gene data show CDR1 as SGHVS and CDR2 as FQNEAQ. Germline trimming cut 4 bases from V and 2 bases from J; bases unmatched to any gene: 4. The CDR3 covers 16 residues. The CDR3, as DNA: TGTGCCAGCAGCTCCCGACTAGCGGGAGACACAGATACGCAGTATTTT. It yields the protein CASSSRLAGDTDTQYF.